A single T cell receptor beta chain is shown here with its context. TCRdb's copy holds only in-frame clones and misses some; the assay was immunoSEQ multiplex PCR. The data contain fewer than 250,000 clones, approximately 86% of them singletons. There are 13 residues in the CDR3. J was trimmed by 6 bases and V by 7 bases; bases with no gene match: 6. CDR1 and CDR2 (germline): SEHNR, FQNEAQ (reference sequence). This specimen belongs to a study of blood T cell repertoires in COVID-19. Whole-study context: Researchers got acute and convalescent COVID-19 samples from the United States, Italy and Spain.

The source of this sequence is a woman aged 55-69 years with active or convalescent COVID-19. Sequencing was done on a sample of peripheral blood. V is TRBV7-9 and J is TRBJ1-2; 9 bases are a match to TRBD1. The CDR3 DNA reads as TGTGCCAGCACACCGACAGGGGGTAATGGCTACACCTTC. This translates into CASTPTGGNGYTF.